This T cell receptor (beta chain) was identified during a study of blood T cell repertoires in COVID-19. Study background: Samples came from the United States, Italy and Spain, spanning acute and convalescent COVID-19. PBMCs, B-cell-depleted T cells, or T cells were the source of the cDNA or gDNA that made up the material.

How the authors handled the data: The assay estimated nucleated cells by amplifying reference gene primers. Repertoires were generated with immunoSEQ multiplex PCR, while TCRdb's copy carries only in-frame clones and drops some. Clone size and V and J calls were adopted from that table, with D and trimming inferred from the DNA. This table has 150,000 to 200,000 clones, about four fifths appearing once. A Seattle source enrolled patients during active infection and followed them longitudinally. CDR3 length: 15 residues. Germline-derived CDR1 and CDR2 are LNHNV and YYDKDF (reference sequence). Germline trimming cut 3 bases from V and 4 bases from J; bases unmatched to any gene: 4.

The specimen was peripheral blood. The genes are TRBV15 and TRBJ2-5; 11 bases line up with TRBD1. This receptor was taken from a woman in her thirties or forties with COVID-19, enrolled during active disease. Here the CDR3 DNA reads TGTGCCACCAGCAGGGACAGGGGGCGGGGAGAGACCCAGTACTTC. This gives the protein CATSRDRGRGETQYF.